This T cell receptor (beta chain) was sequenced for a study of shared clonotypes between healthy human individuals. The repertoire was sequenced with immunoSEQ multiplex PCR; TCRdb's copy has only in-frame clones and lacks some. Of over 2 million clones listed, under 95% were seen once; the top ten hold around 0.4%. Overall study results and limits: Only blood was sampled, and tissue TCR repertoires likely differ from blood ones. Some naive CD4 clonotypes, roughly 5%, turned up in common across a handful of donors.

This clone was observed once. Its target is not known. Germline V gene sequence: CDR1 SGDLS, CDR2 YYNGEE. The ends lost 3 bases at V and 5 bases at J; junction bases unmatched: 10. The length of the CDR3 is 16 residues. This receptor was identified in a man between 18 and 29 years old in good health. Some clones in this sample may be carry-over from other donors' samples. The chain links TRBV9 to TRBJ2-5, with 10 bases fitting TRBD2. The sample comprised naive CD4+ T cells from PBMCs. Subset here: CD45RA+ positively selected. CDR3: CASSGAAGGPDETQYF. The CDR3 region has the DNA TGTGCCAGCAGCGGGGCAGCGGGAGGGCCGGATGAGACCCAGTACTTC.